This TCR beta chain comes out of a study of blood T cell repertoires in COVID-19 (dated by TCRdb to 2019 to 2021). Turning to the overall study: Samples covering the acute and convalescent phases of COVID-19 were provided by collaborators in the United States, Italy and Spain. The material from the prospective study consisted of cDNA or gDNA derived from T cells, B-cell-depleted T cells, or PBMCs. The dataset comprised deeply sampled blood TCRbeta repertoires from subjects exposed to, actively infected with, or recovered from COVID-19. The repertoires were released in a freely available public database meant as a resource for research on the immune response to SARS-CoV-2. The samples were drawn from two sources: the first 160 participants of the ongoing ImmuneRACE study, and 950 to 1,500 subjects contributed by 6 global collaborators. Nearly every sample came with metadata listing a de-identified subject ID, COVID-19 status, age in years and sex. Where available, HLA class I and class II types were taken from metadata supplied by the sample provider and were not determined by assay-based typing. What the authors observed across the whole study: How much clinical and demographic metadata was included differed by source and by participant, and the metadata was provided uncurated.

Comment on this clone: Its specific antigen is unknown. There are no base qualities to consult, and no much larger clone falls within one base.

Via the germline V gene, CDR1 is SGHDT and CDR2 YYEEEE. Compared with germline, V lacks 3 bases and J lacks 4 bases; bases without a gene match: 6. Counted from cysteine to phenylalanine, this CDR3 has 15 amino acids. The entry retains the CDR3 DNA only, 45 bases that are in frame from base 1. In the prospective study, participants were roughly 18 to 100 years old, resided in around 25 geographic areas of the United States, and were enrolled through a virtual design. To assign participants to cohorts, the prospective study relied on clinical history that participants themselves reported in a screening survey and a study questionnaire. Recovered participants in ImmuneRACE Cohort 3 were defined by two consecutive negative NP/OP PCR tests, clearance by a healthcare professional, or resolution of symptoms. Each participant in the prospective study had whole blood, serum and a nasopharyngeal or oropharyngeal swab collected by mobile phlebotomists. Over a roughly two-month period, participants in the prospective study had the option of providing additional blood draws and questionnaires. Prospective study blood samples were shipped either frozen or at room temperature before DNA extraction.

TCRbeta CDR3 regions were amplified from genomic DNA using the immunoSEQ Assay, a bias-controlled multiplex PCR. The source study handled its data this way. Nucleated cell counts per sample were estimated from amplification of reference gene primers within the assay. To quantify the absolute abundance of each unique TCRbeta CDR3 rearrangement, sequence reads were collapsed and filtered. For each sample, productive Simpson clonality was calculated as the square root of Simpson's diversity index across productive rearrangements. Held by TCRdb, this immuneACCESS table contains in-frame sequences only and omits some clones. Under half of the omission traces to an unresolved V gene where checked; the cause of the rest is unknown. D and trimming were read from the DNA, whereas the V and J calls and clone size are those reported in that table. The sample table holds roughly 150,000 clones, of which 86% were seen once. Together, the top ten hold under 4.5% of the sample.

The source is a middle-aged man who had recovered from COVID-19. The chain is assembled from TRBV5-6 and TRBJ1-4; TRBD1 aligns with 7 central bases. Sequenced sample: PBMCs or T cells enriched from blood (not recorded which). In nucleotides, the sequence is TGTGCCAGCAGCTCGCCAGGGGGGATTAATGAAAAACTGTTTTTT. This gives the protein CASSSPGGINEKLFF.